These T cell receptor beta chains were read from a single sample in a study of PD-L1 blockade in urothelial cancer. Clones were sequenced by immunoSEQ multiplex PCR, and TCRdb holds only the in-frame ones, with some missing. The repertoire holds tens of thousands of clones, with roughly 75% as singletons. Sequencing was performed on PBMCs, taken around atezolizumab (anti-PD-L1) treatment. The receptors stem from a man aged 65-85 years with urothelial cancer. Each CDR3 is given with its conserved first and last residue. Each record gives: V gene, D gene, clone size, J gene, CDR3 DNA, CDR3 protein. A D gene is named only where the DNA matches it firmly. Clone size is not always given. Where it is, it says once, few, many or a class for expanded clones.

V: TRBV7-3
D: NA
size: NA
J: TRBJ1-1
DNA: TGTGCCAGCAGCTTAAATGGAGCCACTACTGAAGCTTTCTTT
CDR3: CASSLNGATTEAFF

V: TRBV6-6
D: TRBD2
size: NA
J: TRBJ2-7
DNA: TGTGCCAGCAGTTCTCGGGACTATCGTTACGAGCAGTACTTC
CDR3: CASSSRDYRYEQYF

V: TRBV14
D: NA
size: NA
J: TRBJ2-7
DNA: TGTGCCAGCGGGCAGCCCTACGAGCAGTACTTC
CDR3: CASGQPYEQYF

V: TRBV19
D: TRBD2
size: few
J: TRBJ2-1
DNA: TGTGCCAGTAGTACCTCTAGCGGGTGGGGATCTGAGCAGTTCTTC
CDR3: CASSTSSGWGSEQFF

V: TRBV13
D: TRBD1
size: NA
J: TRBJ2-6
DNA: TGTGCCAGCAGCCCACGGGACAGGGTACTGGTTGGCTCTGGGGCCAACGTCCTGACTTTC
CDR3: CASSPRDRVLVGSGANVLTF

V: TRBV19
D: NA
size: many
J: TRBJ1-5
DNA: TGTGCCGCTGGGGAGGGAGGGTTTAGCAATCAGCCCCAGCATTTT
CDR3: CAAGEGGFSNQPQHF

V: TRBV7-9
D: TRBD1
size: NA
J: TRBJ1-5
DNA: TGTGCCAGCAGCCCGACCGGGCCAGGGGGCGCACAGCCCCAGCATTTT
CDR3: CASSPTGPGGAQPQHF

V: TRBV6-1
D: NA
size: NA
J: TRBJ2-3
DNA: TGTGCCAGCAGTGAAGTTGGGCAGGGCGGCACAGATACGCAGTATTTT
CDR3: CASSEVGQGGTDTQYF

V: TRBV5-1
D: NA
size: NA
J: TRBJ2-1
DNA: TGCGCCAGCAGCTTGGCCCCGACATTATCCTACAATGAGCAGTTCTTC
CDR3: CASSLAPTLSYNEQFF

V: TRBV10-3
D: TRBD1
size: NA
J: TRBJ1-2
DNA: TGTGCCATCAGTGCCACAGGGGGAACGGCGTATGGCTACACCTTC
CDR3: CAISATGGTAYGYTF

V: TRBV11-2
D: TRBD1
size: NA
J: TRBJ1-4
DNA: TGTGCCAGCAGCTTAGTCAGGGGGGCTAATGAAAAACTGTTTTTT
CDR3: CASSLVRGANEKLFF

V: TRBV6-5
D: NA
size: NA
J: TRBJ2-3
DNA: TGTGCCAGATTTAGCGGTAATTTGACAGATACGCAGTATTTT
CDR3: CARFSGNLTDTQYF

V: TRBV19
D: NA
size: NA
J: TRBJ1-2
DNA: TGTGCCAGTAGTATAGGCCCAGGGTCTAACTATGGCTACACCTTC
CDR3: CASSIGPGSNYGYTF

V: TRBV7-2
D: TRBD1
size: NA
J: TRBJ1-6
DNA: TGTGCCAGCAGCTTAGTACTTCGTGGGACAGCTTATAATTCACCCCTCCACTTT
CDR3: CASSLVLRGTAYNSPLHF

V: TRBV6-5
D: NA
size: NA
J: TRBJ1-1
DNA: TGTGCCAGCAGTTACTCGGGGGGGGAAGCTTTCTTT
CDR3: CASSYSGGEAFF

V: TRBV6-1
D: TRBD1
size: NA
J: TRBJ1-5
DNA: TGTGCCACGGGACAGGGGAAGCCCCAGCATTTT
CDR3: CATGQGKPQHF

V: TRBV10-3
D: TRBD1
size: NA
J: TRBJ2-7
DNA: TGTGCCATCAGTGAGGGCTATGGTACCCGGGACAGAGTTTACGAGCAGTACTTC
CDR3: CAISEGYGTRDRVYEQYF

V: TRBV5-1
D: NA
size: NA
J: TRBJ2-2
DNA: TGCGCCAGCAACCCGACAGTGGGCACCGGGGAGCTGTTTTTT
CDR3: CASNPTVGTGELFF

V: TRBV7-8
D: TRBD1
size: NA
J: TRBJ2-6
DNA: TGTGCCAGCAGCGCCCACAGGGGGCTCTTAGGGACTGGGGCCAACGTCCTGACTTTC
CDR3: CASSAHRGLLGTGANVLTF

V: TRBV7-8
D: NA
size: NA
J: TRBJ2-7
DNA: TGTGCCAGCAGCTGGGGGGTGGGAGTAGGTTCCTACGAGCAGTACTTC
CDR3: CASSWGVGVGSYEQYF

V: TRBV5-5
D: NA
size: NA
J: TRBJ2-7
DNA: TGTGCCAGCAGCTTGTCCAGGGCTTACGAGCAGTACTTC
CDR3: CASSLSRAYEQYF

V: TRBV7-2
D: NA
size: NA
J: TRBJ2-2
DNA: TGTGCCAGCAGCTTAGGGGGGCCCTTGAGCGGGGAGCTGTTTTTT
CDR3: CASSLGGPLSGELFF

V: TRBV11-3
D: NA
size: NA
J: TRBJ1-1
DNA: TGTGCCAGCAGCCCCTCGACAGGAGACACTGAAGCTTTCTTT
CDR3: CASSPSTGDTEAFF

V: TRBV7-2
D: NA
size: NA
J: TRBJ2-7
DNA: TGTGCCAGCAGCTTAACTTGGGGAGGAGACTACGAGCAGTACTTC
CDR3: CASSLTWGGDYEQYF

V: TRBV5-6
D: NA
size: once
J: TRBJ1-5
DNA: TGTGCCAGCAGCACCGGACAGAGTGATCAGCCCCAGCATTTT
CDR3: CASSTGQSDQPQHF

V: TRBV18
D: NA
size: few
J: TRBJ2-7
DNA: TGTGCCAGCTCACCGAGACTAGATACCTACGAGCAGTACTTC
CDR3: CASSPRLDTYEQYF

V: TRBV28
D: TRBD1
size: many
J: TRBJ1-2
DNA: TGTGCCAGCAGCCGACAGGGAGTTTCCTATGGCTACACCTTC
CDR3: CASSRQGVSYGYTF

V: TRBV5-6
D: NA
size: once
J: TRBJ2-5
DNA: TGTGCCAGCAGCTTGGCCGGCAGGGAAAGGGAGACCCAGTACTTC
CDR3: CASSLAGRERETQYF

V: TRBV11-2
D: NA
size: NA
J: TRBJ1-2
DNA: TGTGCCAGCAGCCCCCCCCACTTGGTCAACTATGGCTACACCTTC
CDR3: CASSPPHLVNYGYTF

V: TRBV29-1
D: NA
size: few
J: TRBJ2-1
DNA: TGCAGCGTTGAAGTATGGGAGGGGGCCTACAATGAGCAGTTCTTC
CDR3: CSVEVWEGAYNEQFF

V: TRBV19
D: TRBD1
size: NA
J: TRBJ1-3
DNA: TGTGCCAGTAGCCCGGGACAGGGAGCAGGAAACACCATATATTTT
CDR3: CASSPGQGAGNTIYF

V: TRBV11-3
D: NA
size: NA
J: TRBJ2-1
DNA: TGTGCCAGCAGTTCCTATCGCGGGGCGCACAATGAGCAGTTCTTC
CDR3: CASSSYRGAHNEQFF

V: TRBV21-1
D: NA
size: NA
J: TRBJ2-3
DNA: TGTGCCAGAGGGGGCAACACAGATACGCAGTATTTT
CDR3: CARGGNTDTQYF

V: TRBV5-8
D: NA
size: NA
J: TRBJ2-5
DNA: TGTGCCAGCAGCTTGGGAGGAAACCAGTACTTC
CDR3: CASSLGGNQYF

V: TRBV27
D: TRBD2
size: once
J: TRBJ2-1
DNA: TGTGCCAGCAGTTTTGTAGCGGGGGGGACCTACAATGAGCAGTTCTTC
CDR3: CASSFVAGGTYNEQFF

V: TRBV25-1
D: TRBD1
size: NA
J: TRBJ2-7
DNA: TGTGCCAGCAGTGAAAGCCGGGACAGGGCGAACGAGCAGTACTTC
CDR3: CASSESRDRANEQYF

V: TRBV7-8
D: NA
size: NA
J: TRBJ2-7
DNA: TGTGCCAGCAGCACCATCGAGCGCGGGTACGAGCAGTACTTC
CDR3: CASSTIERGYEQYF

V: TRBV4-3
D: TRBD2
size: NA
J: TRBJ2-1
DNA: TGCGCCAGCAGCCAAGCTAGCGGGATCTACAATGAGCAGTTCTTC
CDR3: CASSQASGIYNEQFF

V: TRBV4-2
D: TRBD2
size: NA
J: TRBJ2-2
DNA: TGTGCCAGCAGCCAGAGAAGCGGGGGGTCCCTCAACGCCGGGGAGCTGTTTTTT
CDR3: CASSQRSGGSLNAGELFF

V: TRBV7-6
D: TRBD1
size: few
J: TRBJ1-4
DNA: TGTGCCAGCAGCCGGGACAGTTTTAATGAAAAACTGTTTTTT
CDR3: CASSRDSFNEKLFF

V: TRBV10-3
D: NA
size: once
J: TRBJ2-7
DNA: TGTGCCATCAGTGTAACTAGTAGCTACGAGCAGTACTTC
CDR3: CAISVTSSYEQYF

V: TRBV16
D: NA
size: once
J: TRBJ2-1
DNA: TGTGCCAGCAGCCAATTTAGCGAGCAGTTCTTC
CDR3: CASSQFSEQFF

V: TRBV7-9
D: NA
size: NA
J: TRBJ2-4
DNA: TGTGCCAGCAGCTTAGATGGGGGCAAAGCGGACATTCAGTACTTC
CDR3: CASSLDGGKADIQYF

V: TRBV5-4
D: TRBD2
size: NA
J: TRBJ2-7
DNA: TGTGCCAGCAGCTTGGCCGGGACTACTAACGAGCAGTACTTC
CDR3: CASSLAGTTNEQYF

V: TRBV7-2
D: NA
size: NA
J: TRBJ1-1
DNA: TGTGCCAGCAGCTTAAGCTGGGCGAACACTGAAGCTTTCTTT
CDR3: CASSLSWANTEAFF

V: TRBV7-8
D: NA
size: NA
J: TRBJ2-3
DNA: TGTGCCAGCAGCTTAGTTCTCCCCCCAGATACGCAGTATTTT
CDR3: CASSLVLPPDTQYF

V: TRBV5-1
D: TRBD1
size: few
J: TRBJ1-1
DNA: TGCGCCAGCAGCCTTACAGGGGGTAGGGACACTGAAGCTTTCTTT
CDR3: CASSLTGGRDTEAFF

V: TRBV19
D: NA
size: NA
J: TRBJ1-1
DNA: TGTGCCAGTACCCCAAACCGGGTAGGGAGGATCACTGAAGCTTTCTTT
CDR3: CASTPNRVGRITEAFF

V: TRBV19
D: NA
size: NA
J: TRBJ1-5
DNA: TGTGCCAGTAGCTGGGATCTGGGGCGGCATCAGCCCCAGCATTTT
CDR3: CASSWDLGRHQPQHF

V: TRBV9
D: NA
size: NA
J: TRBJ2-3
DNA: TGTGCCAGCAGCGTAATACAGGCCACAGATACGCAGTATTTT
CDR3: CASSVIQATDTQYF

V: TRBV10-3
D: TRBD1
size: NA
J: TRBJ1-1
DNA: TGTGCCATCTCACGGGACAGGGTGAATACTGAAGCTTTCTTT
CDR3: CAISRDRVNTEAFF

V: TRBV7-3
D: NA
size: NA
J: TRBJ1-2
DNA: TGTGCCAGCAGCTTAAATCCGGGTCTCCCTGGGGGCTACACCTTC
CDR3: CASSLNPGLPGGYTF

V: TRBV5-1
D: TRBD1
size: few
J: TRBJ2-5
DNA: TGCGCCAGCAGCTTGCGACAGGGGGAAGAGACCCAGTACTTC
CDR3: CASSLRQGEETQYF

V: TRBV21-1
D: NA
size: NA
J: TRBJ2-7
DNA: TGTGCCAGCAGCAAAGGGCCCGAGCAGTACTTC
CDR3: CASSKGPEQYF

V: TRBV5-8
D: NA
size: NA
J: TRBJ1-6
DNA: TGTGCCAGCAGCTTGTCTTCTTCGAGCTCCTATAATTCACCCCTCCACTTT
CDR3: CASSLSSSSSYNSPLHF

V: TRBV15
D: NA
size: NA
J: TRBJ1-3
DNA: TGTGCCACCAGCCCGACAGTCTCTGGAAACACCATATATTTT
CDR3: CATSPTVSGNTIYF